This T cell receptor beta chain was recorded in a study of blood T cell repertoires in COVID-19 (dated by TCRdb to about 2020). With respect to the entire study: Collaborator samples came from the United States, Italy and Spain and covered acute and convalescent phases of COVID-19. The dataset comprised deeply sampled blood TCRbeta repertoires from subjects exposed to, actively infected with, or recovered from COVID-19. Samples came from the ongoing ImmuneRACE study (first 160 participants) plus 1,254 subjects from 6 global collaborators. The sample metadata nearly always contained a de-identified subject ID, COVID-19 status, age in years and sex. A freely available public database, intended as a resource for researchers studying the immune response to SARS-CoV-2, is where the repertoires were released. Where HLA class I and class II types were available, the types were taken from metadata supplied by the sample provider, not from assay-based typing. The material from the prospective study consisted of cDNA or gDNA derived from T cells, B-cell-depleted T cells, or PBMCs.

V and J lose 0 bases and 2 bases, and a span of 8 bases separates them. CDR1 and CDR2 are read off the germline V gene as SGHRS and YFSETQ. Spanning cysteine to phenylalanine, the CDR3 consists of 14 amino acids. The sequence is cut down to CDR3 DNA, 42 bases in frame from base 1. In the prospective study, participants were about 18 to 95 years old, resided in about two dozen geographic areas of the United States, and were enrolled through a virtual design. In the prospective study, participants were assigned to cohorts based on the clinical history participants reported in a screening survey and a study questionnaire. Exposed participants had been in contact with someone with a PCR-confirmed or clinician-diagnosed COVID-19 case within 2 weeks of study entry. In the prospective study, whole blood, serum and a nasopharyngeal or oropharyngeal swab were collected from each participant by mobile phlebotomists. Prospective study participants could optionally give additional blood draws and questionnaires over a 2-month period. Blood samples from the prospective study were shipped frozen or at room temperature prior to DNA extraction.

As regards this clone: No antigen is known for it. The sample holds no much larger clone one base away, and base qualities are not on file. The same CDR3 can be traced to other DNA sequences in this sample.

TCRbeta CDR3 regions were amplified from genomic DNA using the immunoSEQ Assay, a bias-controlled multiplex PCR. The published analysis was carried out like this. The number of nucleated cells in each sample was estimated by amplification of reference gene primers within the assay. To quantify the absolute abundance of each unique TCRbeta CDR3 rearrangement, sequence reads were collapsed and filtered. For each sample, productive Simpson clonality was calculated as the square root of Simpson's diversity index over productive rearrangements. TCRdb took this table from immuneACCESS and kept in-frame rearrangements with V and J called. Such tables lack part of the clones; where checked against another copy, unresolved V genes explain under half of the gap, and the rest is unexplained. Clonal size and the V and J genes are those of that table, whereas D and trimming came from the DNA. The sample contains 200,000 to 250,000 clones, 85% to 90% of them found a single time. The top ten constitute around 0.8% of the sample.

Paper-wide results and their limitations: The amount of clinical and demographic metadata varied by source and participant and was provided uncurated.

Sequences were obtained from PBMCs or T cells enriched from blood (not recorded which). In this chain, TRBV5-1 is recombined with TRBJ1-2, with a tentative D gene TRBD1 over 5 matching bases. The receptor was derived from a man aged 45-65 years who had been exposed to COVID-19. The DNA sequence reads TGCGCCAGCAGCTTGGGGGGGAGGAACTATGGCTACACCTTC. This translates into CASSLGGRNYGYTF.